The entry below gives a single T cell receptor beta chain sequence along with its context. Its antigen remains unidentified. It was RNA transcripts that yielded the amplified TCR beta CDR3 regions. The study used the HTBI primer set for a first-round RT-PCR of the TCR CDR3. TCRdb itself ran the multiplex PCR reads through MiXCR, one entry per CDR3 protein. The data show 650,000 to 850,000 distinct CDR3 sequences, around 20% seen once. The PBMCs were sourced from fresh peripheral blood (approximately 9.6 ml). The sample originates from a study of T cells in Graves' hyperthyroidism and ophthalmopathy. Study-level background: Peripheral blood draws took place at initial diagnosis, ahead of any treatment.

Study-wide findings and caveats: Ophthalmopathy was model-predicted a median about six months pre-onset. In blood, most of the thyroid clonotypes expanded above 0.001 were also present.

This sequence was found in a woman between 50 and 59 years old with Graves' hyperthyroidism that later progressed to Graves' ophthalmopathy. What was sequenced was blood.

Here the CDR3 DNA reads TGTGCCAGCAGTCGTACCGGGACAGGGTATGGCTACACCTTC. It codes for CASSRTGTGYGYTF. J is TRBJ1-2 and V is TRBV12-3 or TRBV12-4; TRBD1 matches 9 bases. Germline trimming cut 5 bases from V and 5 bases from J; bases unmatched to any gene: 6. CDR3 length: 14 amino acids.